This entry concerns a single T cell receptor (beta chain). These data originate in a study of regulatory T cells in long-lasting Graves disease. This CDR3 contains 16 residues. Germline CDR1 and CDR2: SGHAT and FQNNGV. Between the trimmed V and J ends, which lost 5 bases and 0 bases, there was a span of 14 bases. The authors built TCR beta libraries using iRepertoire HTBI primers and Arm-PCR of CDR3 regions. TCRdb independently ran MiXCR on the multiplex PCR reads; one entry per CDR3 protein. The sample has about 310,000 distinct CDR3 sequences, approximately 20% seen once. Time point indicated: persistent/refractory GD, antithyroid drugs over 5 years with positive TRAb. Researchers made the TCR library from RNA that was extracted from PBMCs.

Specimen: peripheral blood mononuclear cells (PBMCs), collected when the disease was refractory, from a patient treated with antithyroid drugs. V usage is TRBV11-2 and J usage is TRBJ1-3, with D possibly matching TRBD1 (6 bases). This receptor was taken from a female donor with Graves disease. Written as DNA, the CDR3 is TGTGCCAGCAGCCCCCGACAGGAGTACTCTGGAAACACCATATATTTT. Translated: CASSPRQEYSGNTIYF. The variable domain in full, completed from reference TRBV11-2 and TRBJ1-3, reads EAGVAQSPRYKIIEKRQSVAFWCNPISGHATLYWYQQILGQGPKLLIQFQNNGVVDDSQLPKDRFSAERLKGVDSTLKIQPAKLEDSAVYLCASSPRQEYSGNTIYFGEGSWLTVV.